The rows below give T cell receptor beta chains drawn from one sample of a study of PD-L1 blockade in urothelial cancer. Produced via immunoSEQ multiplex PCR; TCRdb's table is partial and in-frame only. The sample yields roughly 100,000 clones, less than 90% seen once. This sample comprised PBMCs, obtained around atezolizumab (anti-PD-L1) treatment. Receptors originate from a man aged 65-85 years with urothelial cancer. Both conserved end residues are part of each CDR3. D genes are given only for firm matches. For some rows the clone size is stated as once, few or many, or as a class when expanded; others skip it.

>TRBV10-3|TRBJ2-1|TRBD2|few
TGTGCCGTGACTAGCGGGAGGGTAAATGAGCAGTTCTTC
CAVTSGRVNEQFF
>TRBV7-9|TRBJ2-7|TRBD2|.
TGTGCCACCCAGGGCGGGAGTAGGTACGAGCAGTACTTC
CATQGGSRYEQYF
>TRBV5-1|TRBJ2-1|TRBD2|.
TGCGCCAGCAGCTTGTTAGCGGGAGGTTTTAATGAGCAGTTCTTC
CASSLLAGGFNEQFF
>TRBV6-5|TRBJ1-2|.|.
TGTGCCAGCAGTTTTCGGGGTTACGATAACTATGGCTACACCTTC
CASSFRGYDNYGYTF
>TRBV6-4|TRBJ2-7|.|few
TGTGCCAGCAGCCACGAACCTAGCACTGGGCCCTACGAGCAGTACTTC
CASSHEPSTGPYEQYF
>TRBV5-1|TRBJ1-2|TRBD1|.
TGCGCCAGCAGCTCCCCGGACAGGGGCTATGGCTACACCTTC
CASSSPDRGYGYTF
>TRBV7-8|TRBJ1-5|.|.
TGTGCCAGCAGCGGGGGGGGGTTGGATCAGCCCCAGCATTTT
CASSGGGLDQPQHF
>TRBV7-8|TRBJ1-3|TRBD1|.
TGTGCCAGCAGCTTAAGGACAGGGGTACACACCATATATTTT
CASSLRTGVHTIYF
>TRBV19|TRBJ1-5|TRBD1|.
TGTGCCAGTAGTATAGATGACAGGGGGCGAAGTCAGCCCCAGCATTTT
CASSIDDRGRSQPQHF
>TRBV5-4|TRBJ1-2|.|.
TGTGCCAGCAGCTCCGGACAGACGGCTTATGGCTACACCTTC
CASSSGQTAYGYTF
>TRBV5-1|TRBJ2-5|.|.
TGCGCCAGCAGCCCTTCTAGCAGCGGAGAGACCCAGTACTTC
CASSPSSSGETQYF
>TRBV9|TRBJ2-3|.|.
TGTGCCAGCAGCGTAGGTATTTTTACAGATACGCAGTATTTT
CASSVGIFTDTQYF
>TRBV25-1|TRBJ2-2|.|.
TGTGCCAGTGGGGACACAAACACCGGGGAGCTGTTTTTT
CASGDTNTGELFF
>TRBV7-3|TRBJ2-2|.|.
TGTGCCAGCAGCCGAACTAGTTTTGGCGGGGAGCTGTTTTTT
CASSRTSFGGELFF
>TRBV25-1|TRBJ2-5|.|.
TGTGCCAGCAGTGAATGGCAGGGTGAGACCCAGTACTTC
CASSEWQGETQYF
>TRBV27|TRBJ1-1|TRBD1|.
TGTGCCAGCAGTTGGGGGACAGCGACTAACACTGAAGCTTTCTTT
CASSWGTATNTEAFF
>TRBV7-6|TRBJ2-1|TRBD2|.
TGTGCCAGCAGCTTAGCGGCTAGCGGGGTCAATGAGCAGTTCTTC
CASSLAASGVNEQFF